This entry lists 24 T cell receptor beta chains sequenced from one sample in a study of T cells in Graves' hyperthyroidism and ophthalmopathy. RNA transcripts provided the source from which TCR beta CDR3 regions were amplified. Using the HTBI primer set, a first-round RT-PCR was run on the TCR CDR3. TCRdb itself ran the multiplex PCR reads through MiXCR, one entry per CDR3 protein. Altogether roughly 380,000 distinct CDR3 sequences are present, roughly 15% being singletons, with the ten largest covering more than 4.5%. The sequenced sample consisted of blood. These receptors were obtained from a woman younger than 30 with Graves' hyperthyroidism.

This clonotype showed up many times. The chain carries TRBV20-1 and TRBJ2-3, with unresolved D. The V and J ends lost 1 base and 4 bases respectively, with 6 bases between them. The CDR3 contains 12 residues. Germline lookup yields CDR1 DFQATT and CDR2 SNEGSKA (reference sequence). In DNA, the CDR3 is TGCAGTGCTAGAGGGGCACCAGATACGCAGTATTTT. Encoded protein: CSARGAPDTQYF.

This clonotype was counted at least ten times. The CDR3 region has the DNA TGCGCCAGCAGCCAAGAGGGACAGGGCATGGACACCATATATTTT. It yields the protein CASSQEGQGMDTIYF. The rearrangement joins TRBV4-1 to TRBJ1-3; 9 nucleotides align to TRBD1. V was clipped by 0 bases and J by 8 bases; unmatched bases: 5. CDR1 and CDR2 from the germline V gene are MGHRA and YSYEKL. The CDR3 runs 15 residues.

The table lists this clonotype with many counts. An end of the junction differs from the germline gene, which may be a read error. The V gene is TRBV6-1, the J gene TRBJ1-2; the D is unclear. This CDR3 contains 12 residues. Germline CDR1 MNHNS, CDR2 SASEGT. CDR3 region: CASSEVGDGYTF. The CDR3 bases are TGCGCCAGCAGCGAGGTTGGGGATGGCTACACCTTC.

The chain is built from TRBV20-1 and TRBJ1-4; possible D gene TRBD1, 6 bases. With 0 bases removed from V and 8 bases from J, the gap between germline ends came to 13 bases. In germline, CDR1 is DFQATT, CDR2 SNEGSKA (reference sequence). CDR3 length equals 14 residues. The CDR3 nucleotides read TGCAGTGCTAGAGACCGGGACACTGGAGAAAAACTGTTTTTT. Its protein is CSARDRDTGEKLFF.

The chain joins TRBV5-4 to TRBJ2-3, with D tentatively TRBD2 (6 bases). The V gene's germline CDR1 is SGHNT and CDR2 YYREEE (reference sequence). Trimming cost V 4 bases and J 3 bases, with 15 bases left between them. There are 15 residues in the CDR3. Written as DNA, the CDR3 is TGTGCCAGCAGCGGGGCGTCTCGGGGGACAGATACGCAGTATTTT. Its translation is CASSGASRGTDTQYF.

In this sample, this clonotype turned up many times. The chain recombines TRBV20-1 with TRBJ2-3; no clear D gene. V dropped 5 bases and J dropped 2 bases, with 14 bases sitting between them. From germline, CDR1 is DFQATT and CDR2 SNEGSKA (reference sequence). This CDR3 spans 14 amino acids. The CDR3 DNA follows: TGCAGTGCTCCTCCCCTAGGTCACACAGATACGCAGTATTTT. Protein: CSAPPLGHTDTQYF.

This clonotype has at least ten counts. The chain has TRBV7-2 and TRBJ2-7; TRBD2 matches 11 bases. The CDR3 is 17 residues long. Germline V lookup: CDR1 SGHTA, CDR2 FQGNSA. The ends lost 5 bases at V and 2 bases at J; junction bases unmatched: 11. CDR3: CASSDTTGTSGPYEQYF. DNA of the CDR3: TGTGCCAGCAGCGATACTACCGGGACTAGCGGCCCCTACGAGCAGTACTTC. Full variable domain (missing parts from reference TRBV7-2 and TRBJ2-7): GAGVSQSPSNKVTEKGKDVELRCDPISGHTALYWYRQSLGQGLEFLIYFQGNSAPDKSGLPSDRFSAERTGGSVSTLTIQRTQQEDSAVYLCASSDTTGTSGPYEQYFGPGTRLTVT.

This clonotype has more than one count but fewer than ten. V usage is TRBV6-2 or TRBV6-3 and J usage is TRBJ2-2, with 11 positions matching TRBD1. The trim removed 6 bases at V and 0 bases at J, leaving 6 bases unmatched. CDR3 length: 17 amino acids. CDR1 is MNHEY, CDR2 SVGEGT, per germline. CDR3 loop: CASSQAGQGANTGELFF. CDR3 DNA: TGTGCCAGCAGCCAGGCGGGACAGGGGGCGAACACCGGGGAGCTGTTTTTT.

There are many counts of this clonotype. The rearrangement joins TRBV30 to TRBJ2-3; no reliable D call. Germline V gene sequence: CDR1 GTSNPN, CDR2 SVGIG (reference sequence). The CDR3 is 12 amino acids. The germline V and J ends were trimmed by 1 base and 4 bases, with 6 bases remaining between them. This CDR3 is CAWSGAPDTQYF. CDR3 bases: TGTGCCTGGAGTGGGGCACCAGATACGCAGTATTTT. The variable domain in full, completed from reference TRBV30 and TRBJ2-3, reads SQTIHQWPATLVQPVGSPLSLECTVEGTSNPNLYWYRQAAGRGLQLLFYSVGIGQISSEVPQNLSASRPQDRQFILSSKKLLLSDSGFYLCAWSGAPDTQYFGPGTRLTVL.

At least ten counts were recorded for this clonotype. The chain is built from TRBV6-1 and TRBJ2-7; 12 positions agree with TRBD2. CDR3 size: 14 residues. V was clipped by 11 bases and J by 3 bases; unmatched bases: 8. Germline V lookup: CDR1 MNHNS, CDR2 SASEGT. CDR3 coding DNA: TGTGCCGGTACGCCTAGCGGGAGGGTCTACGAGCAGTACTTC. This encodes CAGTPSGRVYEQYF.

In its sample, this clonotype was seen many times. In nucleotides, the CDR3 is TGTGCCAGCAGCGATCTAACCGACACTGAAGCTTTCTTT. Residues: CASSDLTDTEAFF. The gene calls are TRBV7-9 and TRBJ1-1; D remains ambiguous. CDR1 SEHNR and CDR2 FQNEAQ come from the germline V gene (reference sequence). The germline V and J ends were trimmed by 5 bases and 3 bases, with 10 bases remaining between them. The CDR3 has 13 amino acids.

V and J are TRBV7-9 and TRBJ1-4; D is unclear. V gave up 5 bases and J gave up 0 bases, with 10 bases separating them. This CDR3 region has 15 residues. Germline-derived CDR1 and CDR2 are SEHNR and FQNEAQ (reference sequence). The CDR3 nucleotides read TGTGCCAGCAGCCACAGCTTTTCAACTAATGAAAAACTGTTTTTT. The encoded protein is CASSHSFSTNEKLFF. The whole variable domain, filled in from reference TRBV7-9 and TRBJ1-4, reads DTGVSQNPRHKITKRGQNVTFRCDPISEHNRLYWYRQTLGQGPEFLTYFQNEAQLEKSRLLSDRFSAERPKGSFSTLEIQRTEQGDSAMYLCASSHSFSTNEKLFFGSGTQLSVL.

In this sample, this clonotype turned up many times. The chain joins TRBV27 to TRBJ2-7, with D hard to call. The CDR3 has 13 residues. From germline, CDR1 is MNHEY and CDR2 SMNVEV (reference sequence). V was trimmed by 4 bases and J by 0 bases, leaving 7 bases between them. CDR3 sequence: CASSYKVSYEQYF. DNA for the CDR3: TGTGCCAGCAGTTACAAGGTCTCCTACGAGCAGTACTTC.

This clonotype was counted between two and nine times. The V gene is TRBV12-3 or TRBV12-4, the J gene TRBJ1-3; tentatively, D is TRBD1 (5 bases). This CDR3 has 15 amino acids. Trimming shortened V by 5 bases and J by 2 bases, and 13 bases separated the two germline ends. In DNA form, the CDR3 reads TGTGCCAGCAGTAGACCCGGGACGACTGGAAACACCATATATTTT. Protein product: CASSRPGTTGNTIYF.

This clonotype occurred many times. The rearrangement joins TRBV24-1 to TRBJ2-5, with a weak D call TRBD2 (6 bases). The CDR3 loop spans 16 amino acids. Trimming stripped 5 bases from V and 4 bases from J, with 19 bases between. Germline values: CDR1 KGHDR, CDR2 SFDVKD. CDR3 loop: CATSGDGGTLGETQYF. The CDR3 DNA reads as TGTGCCACCAGTGGCGACGGAGGGACCTTAGGAGAGACCCAGTACTTC.

Comment on this clonotype: A much larger clone differs by one base, so this may be a read error. The V and J genes are TRBV12-3 or TRBV12-4 and TRBJ2-2; D is ambiguous. V was pared by 5 bases and J by 7 bases, with 17 bases between. This CDR3 is 15 amino acids long. The CDR3: CASSLGVQAYGELFF. In nucleotides, the CDR3 is TGTGCCAGCAGTCTTGGGGTGCAGGCTTACGGGGAGCTGTTTTTT.

This chain uses TRBV7-9 with TRBJ2-2; D not certain. The CDR3 extends over 11 amino acids. The ends were cut back, 3 bases at V and 7 bases at J, with 3 bases in the middle. Germline V gene sequence: CDR1 SEHNR, CDR2 FQNEAQ (reference sequence). The CDR3 DNA reads as TGTGCCAGCAGCTTTCACGGGGAGCTGTTTTTT. Protein: CASSFHGELFF.

To note about this clonotype: This may stem from a read error, because a much larger clone lies one nucleotide away. This chain connects TRBV11-2 to TRBJ1-1; 8 bases line up with TRBD1. CDR1 SGHAT and CDR2 FQNNGV come from the germline V gene. V lost 4 bases and J lost 7; bases outside the gene matches: 8. This CDR3 contains 14 residues. This chain's CDR3 is CASSSTGDHIEAFF. The CDR3 coding sequence is TGTGCCAGCAGCTCGACAGGGGATCACATTGAAGCTTTCTTT.

At least ten counts were recorded for this clonotype. The gene calls are TRBV7-2 and TRBJ2-3; no reliable D call. V was cut by 5 bases and J by 5 bases, with 11 bases left in between. Per the germline V gene, CDR1 is SGHTA and CDR2 is FQGNSA. The CDR3 extends over 13 amino acids. The CDR3 loop is CASSLILGDTQYF. The CDR3 DNA reads TGTGCCAGCAGCCTAATATTGGGAGATACGCAGTATTTT.

The V and J genes are TRBV4-1 and TRBJ2-1; TRBD2 matches 9 bases. The CDR3 has 16 residues. Germline-derived CDR1 and CDR2 are MGHRA and YSYEKL. V shed 0 bases, J shed 4 bases, and the junction held 4 bases outside the gene matches. The CDR3 coding sequence is TGCGCCAGCAGCCAAGATAAAGCGGGGGGATACAATGAGCAGTTCTTC. This translates into CASSQDKAGGYNEQFF.

The sample holds a few counts of this clonotype. The gene calls are TRBV4-1 and TRBJ2-5; 8 bases map to TRBD2. The CDR3 covers 16 residues. V lost 0 bases and J lost 1; bases outside the gene matches: 4. Germline V gene lookup returns CDR1 MGHRA and CDR2 YSYEKL. The CDR3 loop is CASSQDSLAVQETQYF. The CDR3 DNA is TGCGCCAGCAGCCAAGATTCACTAGCGGTCCAAGAGACCCAGTACTTC.

Many counts were recorded for this clonotype. The rearrangement uses TRBV10-3 and TRBJ2-7, with a weak D call TRBD1 (6 bases). CDR1 is ENHRY, CDR2 SYGVKD, per germline. The length of the CDR3 is 12 residues. V gave up 6 bases and J gave up 3 bases, with 9 bases separating them. The DNA for the CDR3 is TGTGCCATCAGGGGGACAAGCTACGAGCAGTACTTC. It codes for CAIRGTSYEQYF.

Ten or more counts support this clonotype. This chain uses TRBV30 with TRBJ2-1, with 9 bases lining up with TRBD2. The ends lost 6 bases at V and 0 bases at J; junction bases unmatched: 6. This CDR3 region has 15 residues. In germline, CDR1 is GTSNPN, CDR2 SVGIG (reference sequence). The CDR3 spells CACFLSGSSYNEQFF. CDR3 DNA: TGTGCCTGTTTTCTTAGCGGGAGCTCCTACAATGAGCAGTTCTTC. Full variable domain (rest looked up from reference TRBV30 and TRBJ2-1): SQTIHQWPATLVQPVGSPLSLECTVEGTSNPNLYWYRQAAGRGLQLLFYSVGIGQISSEVPQNLSASRPQDRQFILSSKKLLLSDSGFYLCACFLSGSSYNEQFFGPGTRLTVL.

There are many counts of this clonotype. The V and J genes are TRBV20-1 and TRBJ2-1; 9 nucleotides line up with TRBD2. This CDR3 has 13 amino acids. Germline CDR1 DFQATT, CDR2 SNEGSKA (reference sequence). V dropped 8 bases and J dropped 5; count of bases not matched to a gene: 7. The chain's CDR3 is CSLSGRLNNEQFF. For the CDR3, the DNA is TGCAGTCTTAGCGGGAGACTAAACAATGAGCAGTTCTTC.